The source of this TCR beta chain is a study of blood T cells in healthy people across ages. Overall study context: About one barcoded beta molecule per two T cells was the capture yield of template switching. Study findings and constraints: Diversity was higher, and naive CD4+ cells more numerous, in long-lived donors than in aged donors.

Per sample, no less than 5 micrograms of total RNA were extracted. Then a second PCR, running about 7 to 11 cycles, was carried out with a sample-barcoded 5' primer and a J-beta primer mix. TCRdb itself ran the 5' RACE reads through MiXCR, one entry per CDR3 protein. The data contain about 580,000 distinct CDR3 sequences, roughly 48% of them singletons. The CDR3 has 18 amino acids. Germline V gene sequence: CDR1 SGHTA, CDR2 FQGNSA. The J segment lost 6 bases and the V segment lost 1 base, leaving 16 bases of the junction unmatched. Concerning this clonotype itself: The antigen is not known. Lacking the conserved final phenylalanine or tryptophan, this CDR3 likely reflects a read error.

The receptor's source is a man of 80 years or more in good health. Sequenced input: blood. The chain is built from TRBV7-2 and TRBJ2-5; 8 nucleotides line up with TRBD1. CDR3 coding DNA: TGTGCCAGCAGCTTAGGAAATAGACCAGGACAGGGCAGGAAGACCCAGTACCTC. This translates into CASSLGNRPGQGRKTQYL.